These 9 T cell receptor beta chains came from one sample sequenced in a study of identical twins. TCRdb re-called the 5' RACE reads with MiXCR, one entry per CDR3 protein. The top ten hold about 0.48% of the sample, which has approximately 490,000 distinct CDR3 sequences, approximately 20% seen once. These data were also reused for a study on yellow fever vaccine responses in identical twins.

The sample comprised CD4+ T cells sorted from blood. The receptor set was obtained from a woman under 30 in good health.

The chain is built from TRBV7-9 and TRBJ2-7, with TRBD2 as a possible D gene (5 bases). The CDR3 consists of 12 residues. Germline lookup yields CDR1 SEHNR and CDR2 FQNEAQ (reference sequence). Trimming shortened V by 8 bases and J by 6 bases, and 14 bases separated the two germline ends. CDR3 residues: CASSGTAGEQYF. The CDR3 bases are TGTGCCAGCTCTGGAACCGCGGGCGAGCAGTACTTC.

This clonotype has a handful of counts. V and J are TRBV24-1 and TRBJ1-5, with 8 bases aligning to TRBD1. CDR3 length: 14 amino acids. The ends lost 6 bases at V and 2 bases at J; junction bases unmatched: 2. Germline V gene sequence: CDR1 KGHDR, CDR2 SFDVKD. The CDR3 region has the DNA TGTGCCACCAGTCAGACAGGGGGCAATCAGCCCCAGCATTTT. This sequence encodes CATSQTGGNQPQHF.

The V call is TRBV12-3 or TRBV12-4, the J call TRBJ2-7; D perhaps matches TRBD1 (6 bases). The CDR3 is 13 amino acids. V lost 6 bases, J lost 0 bases, and 9 bases lay in between. The CDR3 spells CASRPGHSYEQYF. Here the CDR3 DNA reads TGTGCCAGCAGGCCGGGACACTCCTACGAGCAGTACTTC.

This clonotype showed up many times. The chain is built from TRBV10-3 and TRBJ1-6; D is uncertain. From germline, CDR1 is ENHRY and CDR2 SYGVKD. V was clipped by 3 bases and J by 0 bases, with 9 bases between them. The CDR3 extends over 16 amino acids. The CDR3 DNA reads TGTGCCATCAGTGAACGGGGTAGCTCCTATAATTCACCCCTCCACTTT. Protein product: CAISERGSSYNSPLHF.

V and J are TRBV20-1 and TRBJ1-2; D is unclear. Germline CDR1 is DFQATT and CDR2 is SNEGSKA (reference sequence). Trimming shortened V by 6 bases and J by 6 bases, and 17 bases separated the two germline ends. The CDR3 is made up of 13 amino acids. For the CDR3, the DNA is TGCAGTGCCCCTTTTTCAGGCTTCAATGGCTACACCTTC. This sequence encodes CSAPFSGFNGYTF.

The chain carries TRBV12-3 or TRBV12-4 and TRBJ2-2; TRBD1 matches 8 bases. The CDR3 loop spans 15 amino acids. The J segment lost 1 base and the V segment lost 7 bases, leaving 5 bases of the junction unmatched. The CDR3: CASIPGTGNTGELFF. Written as DNA, the CDR3 is TGTGCCAGCATCCCCGGGACAGGGAACACCGGGGAGCTGTTTTTT.

The chain joins TRBV6-1 to TRBJ2-7; D is unresolved. From germline, CDR1 is MNHNS and CDR2 SASEGT. The CDR3 extends over 13 amino acids. V gave up 3 bases and J gave up 0 bases, with 6 bases separating them. The CDR3 DNA is TGTGCCAGCAGTGAGGTCAGCTCCTACGAGCAGTACGTC. The encoded protein is CASSEVSSYEQYV.

The chain uses TRBV10-1 and TRBJ2-1, with TRBD1 matching over 8 bases. CDR1 is WNHNN and CDR2 is SYGVQD in the germline V gene (reference sequence). The CDR3 is 15 residues long. V trimming: 3 bases; J trimming: 6 bases; junction bases outside the gene matches: 7. The CDR3 bases are TGCGCCAGCAGTGATTCGAGGACAGGGTCCAATGAGCAGTTCTTC. Amino acid sequence: CASSDSRTGSNEQFF.

This clonotype has just a few counts. The rearrangement links TRBV5-1 to TRBJ2-2; possibly TRBD2 for D (5 bases). The CDR3 spans 17 residues. Germline CDR1 and CDR2: SGHRS and YFSETQ. Trimming took off 0 bases at V and 3 bases at J, with 15 bases between the two ends. The CDR3 DNA sequence: TGCGCCAGCAGCTTGGCTACTAGGGTTGGGTACACCGGGGAGCTGTTTTTT. Translated: CASSLATRVGYTGELFF. Filled out from reference TRBV5-1 and TRBJ2-2, the complete variable domain reads KAGVTQTPRYLIKTRGQQVTLSCSPISGHRSVSWYQQTPGQGLQFLFEYFSETQRNKGNFPGRFSGRQFSNSRSEMNVSTLELGDSALYLCASSLATRVGYTGELFFGEGSRLTVL.